What follows is one T cell receptor beta chain and its context. These data belong to a study of T cells in pancreatic ductal adenocarcinoma. Profiled with immunoSEQ multiplex PCR; TCRdb holds only in-frame clones, not every one. The table records over 100,000 clones, nearly 95% of them present only once. The CDR3 is made up of 16 amino acids. No neoadjuvant therapy was given to the selected pancreatic ductal adenocarcinoma patients before their surgery. The specimen was PBMCs. The TCR comes from a human donor with pancreatic ductal adenocarcinoma. This chain connects TRBV21-1 to TRBJ1-1; the table's D gene call, TRBD1, was not cross checked with the DNA. TRBV21-1 is termed a pseudogene. The CDR3 nucleotides are TGTGCCAGCAGCAAAGCTGGCAGGGGGGCGAACACTGAAGCTTTCTTT. This gives the protein CASSKAGRGANTEAFF.